The 6 T cell receptor beta chains in this list originate from one sample, sequenced in a study of blood T cell repertoires in COVID-19. The method was immunoSEQ multiplex PCR; TCRdb's version includes in-frame clones alone and lacks a portion of them. The data hold 650,000 to 800,000 clones, with 85% to 90% observed a single time. The sequenced sample consisted of peripheral blood. The receptors stem from a woman aged 18-29 years with acute or convalescent COVID-19.

The V call is TRBV12-3 or TRBV12-4, the J call TRBJ2-7, with 9 bases identical to TRBD1. V was clipped by 6 bases and J by 5 bases; unmatched bases: 5. The CDR3 length is 13 residues. CDR3 DNA sequence: TGTGCCAGCAGCACAGGGGGCCGGAACGAGCAGTACTTC. Amino acids: CASSTGGRNEQYF.

The chain is built from TRBV3-1 (or the pseudogene TRBV3-2) and TRBJ2-5, with TRBD2 as a possible D gene (7 bases). The length of the CDR3 is 14 residues. Germline V CDR1 and CDR2: LGHDT, YNNKEL (reference sequence). Trimming took 3 bases from V and 5 from J, leaving 13 bases between them. CDR3 sequence (DNA): TGTGCCAGCAGCCACCGGGGGCGGGAGGAGACCCAGTACTTC. Its translation is CASSHRGREETQYF.

This clone was counted a single time. The CDR3 DNA reads as TGCGCCAGCAGCCAGTTAGGAACGGACAGGTCGAGCACTTTCTTT. This sequence encodes CASSQLGTDRSSTFF. The J gene is TRBJ1-1, the V gene TRBV4-1; TRBD1 agrees at 7 bases. The CDR3 loop spans 15 amino acids. The germline V gene encodes CDR1 MGHRA and CDR2 YSYEKL. Unmatched junction bases numbered 16, after V lost 3 bases and J lost 12 bases.

The chain couples TRBV28 to TRBJ2-7; tentative D call: TRBD1 (5 bases). In germline, CDR1 is MDHEN, CDR2 SYDVKM. The CDR3 runs to 14 residues. The V end was cut by 3 bases, the J end by 3 bases, with 12 bases between. This chain's CDR3 is CASSLDTQDYEQYF. The CDR3 DNA sequence: TGTGCCAGCAGTTTGGACACCCAGGACTACGAGCAGTACTTC.

The chain combines TRBV5-6 with TRBJ2-3; 8 nucleotides line up with TRBD2. Trimming removed 3 bases from V and 5 bases from J; junction bases left unmatched: 5. The CDR3 length is 14 residues. The germline CDR1 and CDR2 sequences are SGHDT and YYEEEE. The CDR3 loop reads CASSSGLAGDTQYF. CDR3 DNA: TGTGCCAGCAGCTCCGGACTAGCTGGAGATACGCAGTATTTT.

The CDR3 sequence: CSASGGDQPQHF. The DNA of the CDR3 is TGCAGTGCTAGTGGTGGAGATCAGCCCCAGCATTTT. The rearrangement links TRBV20-1 to TRBJ1-5, with D unresolved. Trimming pared 3 bases from V and 5 bases from J, leaving 8 bases between. In germline, CDR1 is DFQATT, CDR2 SNEGSKA (reference sequence). CDR3 length: 12 residues.